This T cell receptor beta chain was sequenced in a study of T cell changes during pregnancy in multiple sclerosis. Trimming cost V 8 bases and J 3 bases; bases outside gene matches: 8. The germline gives CDR1 MNHEY, CDR2 SMNVEV (reference sequence). CDR3 size: 14 residues. This table comes from immunoSEQ multiplex PCR, and its TCRdb copy is limited to in-frame clones, with some not included. The sample holds about 130,000 clones, about 96% seen once. The sample here was peripheral blood, taken after pregnancy. J is TRBJ2-7 and V is TRBV27, with 9 bases matching TRBD1. The TCR comes from a female donor with multiple sclerosis, enrolled in a pregnancy study. The CDR3 DNA follows: TGTGCCAGCCACCCCGGGACAGGGTTCTACGAGCAGTACTTC. This sequence encodes CASHPGTGFYEQYF.